This T cell receptor beta chain was profiled in a study of OX40 agonist ivuxolimab in advanced cancers. Looking at the study overall: Ivuxolimab, which targeted the costimulatory receptor OX40 (CD134), was an agonistic, fully human IgG2 monoclonal antibody. The paper reports the monotherapy dose-escalation portion (N of about 54 patients) of the phase I ivuxolimab trial. Of the approximately 50 dose-escalation patients, hepatocellular carcinoma was present in approximately 20, melanoma in some 15, renal cell carcinoma in 9 and head and neck cancer in 9. Intravenous ivuxolimab was administered to patients every 2 weeks at six dose levels: 0.01, 0.1, 0.3, 1.5, 3 and 10 mg/kg. A male proportion of around 80% and a mean age of approximately 55 years, ranging from about 20 to 80, were recorded for the dose-escalation cohort. The point of sequencing TCRbeta in the periphery was to test whether ivuxolimab changed TCR sequence diversity and drove clonal T-cell expansion. Partial responses occurred in three dose-escalation patients, of whom one had hepatocellular carcinoma and two had cutaneous melanoma. Prior anti-PD-1, anti-PD-L1 or anti-CTLA-4 therapy was permitted, and about two fifths of dose-escalation patients had received checkpoint inhibitors. Beyond this particular receptor, the publication reports: Low levels of normalized T-cell clonal expansion were also seen in some nonresponding patients. After ivuxolimab, more expanded clones were found on average in CD8+ T cells than in CD4+ T cells. In partial responders in the 0.1-3.0 mg/kg groups, normalized peripheral clonal expansion was found to be among the lowest, especially among CD8+ T cells. At doses from 0.1 to 3.0 mg/kg, clonal expansion was seen in both CD4+ and CD8+ blood T cells between baseline and week 6. The antigen specificity of the peripheral T cells that underwent clonal expansion was not determined.

The CDR3 sequence holds 16 residues, the cysteine and phenylalanine included. Only the CDR3 region is kept as DNA, spanning 48 bases read in frame from base 1. V is clipped by 1 base and J by 0 bases, and the sequence between their germline boundaries is 13 bases long. The germline V gene supplies CDR1 SGHRS and CDR2 YFSETQ. Patients with autoimmune disease history or receiving systemic immunosuppression were excluded from the trial. Peripheral blood for TCR sequencing was collected from all dose cohorts at baseline, on cycle 4 day 1, and on cycle 7 day 1. Samples were obtained from an open-label, multicenter, first-in-human phase I dose-escalation trial of ivuxolimab. Adults with locally advanced or metastatic head and neck squamous cell, hepatocellular, melanoma or renal cell carcinoma were enrolled in the trial. Before TCR sequencing, CD4+ and CD8+ T cells were separately sorted from peripheral blood.

About this clone itself: The antigen it recognizes is unknown. No clone much larger than this one lies a single base away; base qualities are absent.

Genomic DNA was extracted from sorted cells for sequencing of the TCRbeta CDR3 region. The immunoSEQ Assay was used for sequencing of TCRbeta CDR3 regions. The table was pulled from immuneACCESS by TCRdb, which kept in-frame rearrangements only. Such tables lose some clones; where checked, under half of the loss comes from unresolved V genes, and the rest has no known cause. Here the sample has around 72,000 clones; 81% occur a single time. The ten biggest clones cover 5% of the sample. The sequence came from an adult with an advanced solid tumor such as melanoma, head and neck, liver or kidney cancer. The sequence is built from TRBV5-1 and TRBJ1-1, and the D gene may be TRBD1, 6 bases matching. Source: CD4+ or CD8+ T cells sorted from blood, taken in a trial of the OX40 agonist ivuxolimab. For the CDR3, the sequence is CASSLTFGQLNTEAFF. Read as DNA, the sequence is TGCGCCAGCAGCTTGACGTTCGGACAGCTGAACACTGAAGCTTTCTTT.